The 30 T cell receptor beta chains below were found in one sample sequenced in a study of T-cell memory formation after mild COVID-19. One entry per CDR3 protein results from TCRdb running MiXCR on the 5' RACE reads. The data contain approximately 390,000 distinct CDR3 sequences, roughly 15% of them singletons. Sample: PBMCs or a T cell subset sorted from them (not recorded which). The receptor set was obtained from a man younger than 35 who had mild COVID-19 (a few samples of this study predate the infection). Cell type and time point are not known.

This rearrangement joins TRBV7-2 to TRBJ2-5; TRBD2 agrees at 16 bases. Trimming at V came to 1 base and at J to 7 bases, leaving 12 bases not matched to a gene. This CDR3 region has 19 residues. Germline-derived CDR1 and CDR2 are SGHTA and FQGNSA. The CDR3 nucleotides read TGTGCCAGCAGCTTAGAGCCGGGACTAGCGGGGGGGACCTCAGGGACCCAGTACTTC. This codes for CASSLEPGLAGGTSGTQYF.

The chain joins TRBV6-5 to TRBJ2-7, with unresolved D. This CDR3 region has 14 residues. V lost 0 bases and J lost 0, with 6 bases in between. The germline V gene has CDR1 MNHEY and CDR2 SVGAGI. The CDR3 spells CASSYSRSSYEQYF. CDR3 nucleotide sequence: TGTGCCAGCAGTTACTCGCGTAGCTCCTACGAGCAGTACTTC.

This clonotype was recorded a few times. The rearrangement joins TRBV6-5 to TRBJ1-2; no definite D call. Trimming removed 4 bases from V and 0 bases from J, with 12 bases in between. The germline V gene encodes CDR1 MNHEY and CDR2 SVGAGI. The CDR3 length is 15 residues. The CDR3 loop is CASSFRRYSNYGYTF. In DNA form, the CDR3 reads TGTGCCAGCAGTTTCCGTCGGTATTCTAACTATGGCTACACCTTC.

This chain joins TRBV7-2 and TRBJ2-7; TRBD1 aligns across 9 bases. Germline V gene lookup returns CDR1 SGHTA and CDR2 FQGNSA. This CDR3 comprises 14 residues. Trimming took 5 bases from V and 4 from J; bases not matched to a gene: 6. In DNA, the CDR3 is TGTGCCAGCAGCCGCTACAGGGGGCGATACGAGCAGTACGTC. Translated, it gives CASSRYRGRYEQYV.

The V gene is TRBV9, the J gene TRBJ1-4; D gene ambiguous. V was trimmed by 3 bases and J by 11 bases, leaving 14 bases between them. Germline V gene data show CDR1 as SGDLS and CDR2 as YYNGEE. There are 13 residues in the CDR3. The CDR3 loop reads CASSDPRTGKLFF. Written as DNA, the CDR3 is TGTGCCAGCAGCGACCCCCGGACTGGGAAACTGTTTTTT.

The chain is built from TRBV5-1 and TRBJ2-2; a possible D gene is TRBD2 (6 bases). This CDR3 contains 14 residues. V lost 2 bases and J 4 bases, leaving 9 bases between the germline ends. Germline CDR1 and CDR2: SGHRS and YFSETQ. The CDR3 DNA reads TGCGCCAGCAGCTTCGCGGGGTCCACCGGGGAGCTGTTTTTT. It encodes CASSFAGSTGELFF.

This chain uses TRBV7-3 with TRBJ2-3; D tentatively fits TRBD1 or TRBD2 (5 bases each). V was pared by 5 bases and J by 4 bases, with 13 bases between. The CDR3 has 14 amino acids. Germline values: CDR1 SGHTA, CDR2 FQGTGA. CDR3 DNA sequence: TGTGCCAGCAGCCGGCGGGCAGGGCCAGATACGCAGTATTTT. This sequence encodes CASSRRAGPDTQYF.

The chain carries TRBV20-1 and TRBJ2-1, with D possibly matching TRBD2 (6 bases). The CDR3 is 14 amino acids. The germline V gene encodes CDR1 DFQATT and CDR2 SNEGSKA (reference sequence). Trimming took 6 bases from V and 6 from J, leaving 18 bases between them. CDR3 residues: CSASLAVDLNEQFF. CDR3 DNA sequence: TGCAGTGCAAGCTTAGCGGTGGATCTCAATGAGCAGTTCTTC.

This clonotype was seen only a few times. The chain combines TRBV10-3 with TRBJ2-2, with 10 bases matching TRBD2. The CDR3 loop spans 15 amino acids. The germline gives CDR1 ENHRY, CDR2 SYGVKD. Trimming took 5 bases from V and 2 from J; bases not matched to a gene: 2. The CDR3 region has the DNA TGTGCCATCAGTCCTAGCGGGGGCAACACCGGGGAGCTGTTTTTT. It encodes CAISPSGGNTGELFF.

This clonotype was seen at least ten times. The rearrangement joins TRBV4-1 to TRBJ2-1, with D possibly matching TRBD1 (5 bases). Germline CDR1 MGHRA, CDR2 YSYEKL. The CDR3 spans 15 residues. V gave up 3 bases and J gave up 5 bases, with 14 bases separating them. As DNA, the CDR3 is TGCGCCAGCAGCCACCCCTTAATCAGGGACAATGAGCAGTTCTTC. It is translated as CASSHPLIRDNEQFF.

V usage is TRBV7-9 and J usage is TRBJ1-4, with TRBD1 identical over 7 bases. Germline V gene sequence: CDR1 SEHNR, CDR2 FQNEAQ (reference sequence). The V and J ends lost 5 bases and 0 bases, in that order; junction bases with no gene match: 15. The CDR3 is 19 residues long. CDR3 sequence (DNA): TGTGCCAGCAGCCCCGGATCGGACAGGACCTCCCCAACTAATGAAAAACTGTTTTTT. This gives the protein CASSPGSDRTSPTNEKLFF.

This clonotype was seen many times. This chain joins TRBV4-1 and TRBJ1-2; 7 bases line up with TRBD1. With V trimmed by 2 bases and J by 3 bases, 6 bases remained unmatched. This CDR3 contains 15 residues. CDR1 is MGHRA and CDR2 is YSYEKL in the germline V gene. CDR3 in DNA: TGCGCCAGCAGCCAAAGGGACAGCGGCCACTATGGCTACACCTTC. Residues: CASSQRDSGHYGYTF.

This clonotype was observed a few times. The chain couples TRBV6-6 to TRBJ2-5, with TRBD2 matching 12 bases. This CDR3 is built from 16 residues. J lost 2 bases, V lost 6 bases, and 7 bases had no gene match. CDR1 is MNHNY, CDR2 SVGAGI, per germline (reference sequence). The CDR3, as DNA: TGTGCCAGCAGCCCCGCGGGGACTAGCGGGCAAGAGACCCAGTACTTC. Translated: CASSPAGTSGQETQYF.

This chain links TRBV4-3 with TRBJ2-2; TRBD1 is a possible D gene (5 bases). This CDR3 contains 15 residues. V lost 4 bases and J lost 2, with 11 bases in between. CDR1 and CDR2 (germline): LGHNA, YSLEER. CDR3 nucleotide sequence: TGCGCCAGCAGCCTTGAAAGGGGTAACACCGGGGAGCTGTTTTTT. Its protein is CASSLERGNTGELFF.

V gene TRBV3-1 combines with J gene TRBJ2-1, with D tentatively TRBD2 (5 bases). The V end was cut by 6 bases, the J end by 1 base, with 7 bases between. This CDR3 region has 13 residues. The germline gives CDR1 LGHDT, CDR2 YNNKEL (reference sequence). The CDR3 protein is CASRSGSYNEQFF. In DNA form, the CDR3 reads TGTGCCAGCAGGTCGGGGTCCTACAATGAGCAGTTCTTC.

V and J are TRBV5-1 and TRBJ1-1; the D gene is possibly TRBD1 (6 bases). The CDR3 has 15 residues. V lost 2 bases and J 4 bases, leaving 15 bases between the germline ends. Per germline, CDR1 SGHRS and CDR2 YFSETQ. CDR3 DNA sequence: TGCGCCAGCAGCTTCTCTCTACCGGGGGCCACTGAAGCTTTCTTT. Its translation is CASSFSLPGATEAFF.

CDR3 sequence (DNA): TGTGCCAGCAGGGGAAATGGCTACGAGCAGTACTTC. Translating it yields CASRGNGYEQYF. The gene calls are TRBV7-9 and TRBJ2-7; D unclear. Trimming pared 6 bases from V and 3 bases from J, leaving 9 bases between. This CDR3 has 12 residues. CDR1 and CDR2 from the germline V gene are SEHNR and FQNEAQ (reference sequence).

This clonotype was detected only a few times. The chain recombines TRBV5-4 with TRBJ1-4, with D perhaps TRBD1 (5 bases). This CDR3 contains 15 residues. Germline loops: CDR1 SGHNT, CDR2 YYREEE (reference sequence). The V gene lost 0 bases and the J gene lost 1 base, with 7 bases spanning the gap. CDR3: CASSLAGVTNEKLFF. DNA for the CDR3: TGTGCCAGCAGCTTGGCGGGGGTAACTAATGAAAAACTGTTTTTT.

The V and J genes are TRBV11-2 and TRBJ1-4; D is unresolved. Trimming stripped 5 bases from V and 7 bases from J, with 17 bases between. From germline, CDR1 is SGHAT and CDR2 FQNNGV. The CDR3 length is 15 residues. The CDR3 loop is CASSQSGSRGEKLFF. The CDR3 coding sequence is TGTGCCAGCAGCCAATCCGGGTCCCGGGGTGAAAAACTGTTTTTT. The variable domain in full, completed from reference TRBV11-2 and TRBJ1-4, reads EAGVAQSPRYKIIEKRQSVAFWCNPISGHATLYWYQQILGQGPKLLIQFQNNGVVDDSQLPKDRFSAERLKGVDSTLKIQPAKLEDSAVYLCASSQSGSRGEKLFFGSGTQLSVL.

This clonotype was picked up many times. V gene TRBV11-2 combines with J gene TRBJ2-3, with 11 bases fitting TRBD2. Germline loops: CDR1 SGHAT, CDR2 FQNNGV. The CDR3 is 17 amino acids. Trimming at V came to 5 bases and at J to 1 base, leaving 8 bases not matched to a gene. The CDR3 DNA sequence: TGTGCCAGCAGCCCGGGGGGACTAGCGGTCGGCACAGATACGCAGTATTTT. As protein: CASSPGGLAVGTDTQYF.

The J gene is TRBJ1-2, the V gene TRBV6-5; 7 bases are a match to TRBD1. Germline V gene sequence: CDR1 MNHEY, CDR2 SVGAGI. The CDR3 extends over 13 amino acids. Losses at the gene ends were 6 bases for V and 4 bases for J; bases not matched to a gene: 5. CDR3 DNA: TGTGCCAGCAGCGACAGGGACCTCTATGGCTACACCTTC. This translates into CASSDRDLYGYTF.

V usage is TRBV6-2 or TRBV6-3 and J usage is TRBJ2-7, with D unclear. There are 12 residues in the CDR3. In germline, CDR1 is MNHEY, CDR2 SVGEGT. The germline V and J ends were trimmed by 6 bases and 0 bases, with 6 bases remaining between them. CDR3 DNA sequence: TGTGCCAGCAGCCCGTACTCCTACGAGCAGTACTTC. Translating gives CASSPYSYEQYF.

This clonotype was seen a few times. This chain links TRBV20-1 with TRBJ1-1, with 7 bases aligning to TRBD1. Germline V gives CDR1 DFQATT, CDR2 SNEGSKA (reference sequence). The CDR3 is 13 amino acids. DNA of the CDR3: TGCAGAGCCCCGAAGGGGGCGGGTTTAGAAGCTTTCTTT. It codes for CRAPKGAGLEAFF.

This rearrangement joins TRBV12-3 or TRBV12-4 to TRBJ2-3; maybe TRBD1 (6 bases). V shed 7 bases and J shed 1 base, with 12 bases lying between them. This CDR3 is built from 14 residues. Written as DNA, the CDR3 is TGTGCCAGCACCCGAAACAGGGGCACAGATACGCAGTATTTT. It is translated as CASTRNRGTDTQYF.

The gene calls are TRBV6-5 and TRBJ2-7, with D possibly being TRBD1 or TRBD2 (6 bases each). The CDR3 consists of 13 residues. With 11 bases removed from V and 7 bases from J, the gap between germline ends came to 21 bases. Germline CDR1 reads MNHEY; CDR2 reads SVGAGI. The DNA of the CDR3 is TGTGCCGCTGATATAGGGGGGAGCCGGGAGCAGTACTTC. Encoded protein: CAADIGGSREQYF.

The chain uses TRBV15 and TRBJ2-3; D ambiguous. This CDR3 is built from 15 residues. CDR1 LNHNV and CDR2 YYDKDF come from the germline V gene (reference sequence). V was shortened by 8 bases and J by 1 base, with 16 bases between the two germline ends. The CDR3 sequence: CATSTRSAGTDTQYF. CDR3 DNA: TGTGCCACCTCGACCCGTTCCGCTGGCACAGATACGCAGTATTTT.

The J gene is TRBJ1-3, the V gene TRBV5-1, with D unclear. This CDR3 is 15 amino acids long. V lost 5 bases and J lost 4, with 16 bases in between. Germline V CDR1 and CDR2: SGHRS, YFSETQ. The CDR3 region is CASRAGELVGNTIYF. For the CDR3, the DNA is TGCGCCAGCAGGGCCGGTGAGCTGGTAGGAAACACCATATATTTT.

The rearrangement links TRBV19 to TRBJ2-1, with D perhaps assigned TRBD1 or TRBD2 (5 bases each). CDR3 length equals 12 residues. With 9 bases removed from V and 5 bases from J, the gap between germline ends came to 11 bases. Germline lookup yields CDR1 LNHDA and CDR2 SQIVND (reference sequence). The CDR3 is CASREGHNEQFF. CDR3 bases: TGTGCCAGCCGAGAGGGGCACAATGAGCAGTTCTTC. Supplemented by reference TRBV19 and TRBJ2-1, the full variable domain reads DGGITQSPKYLFRKEGQNVTLSCEQNLNHDAMYWYRQDPGQGLRLIYYSQIVNDFQKGDIAEGYSVSREKKESFPLTVTSAQKNPTAFYLCASREGHNEQFFGPGTRLTVL.

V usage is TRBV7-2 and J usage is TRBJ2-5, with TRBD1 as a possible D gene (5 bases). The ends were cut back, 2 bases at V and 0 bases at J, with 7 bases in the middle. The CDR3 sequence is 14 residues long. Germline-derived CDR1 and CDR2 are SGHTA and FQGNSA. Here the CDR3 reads CASSLTRDQETQYF. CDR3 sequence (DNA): TGTGCCAGCAGCTTAACCAGGGACCAAGAGACCCAGTACTTC.

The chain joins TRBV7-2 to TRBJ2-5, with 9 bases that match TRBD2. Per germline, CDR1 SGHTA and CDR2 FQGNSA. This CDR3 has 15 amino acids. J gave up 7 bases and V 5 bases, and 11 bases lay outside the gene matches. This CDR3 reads CASSPQSGGFGTQYF. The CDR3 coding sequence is TGTGCCAGCAGCCCCCAGAGCGGGGGGTTTGGGACCCAGTACTTC.